This entry concerns a single T cell receptor (beta chain). This sample stems from a study of blood T cells in healthy people across ages. A J-beta primer mix and a sample-barcoded 5' primer were used in a second PCR of roughly 7 to 12 cycles. The authors tagged each cDNA molecule using a template-switch adaptor with 12 random nucleotides. CDR3-containing paired-end reads numbering at least 2.5 million came from each sample. TCRdb ran MiXCR on the 5' RACE reads and lists one entry per CDR3 protein. The sample has about 640,000 distinct CDR3 sequences, around three fifths seen once. V was clipped by 6 bases and J by 5 bases; unmatched bases: 19. This CDR3 spans 18 amino acids. CDR1 is DFQATT, CDR2 SNEGSKA, per germline (reference sequence).

J is TRBJ2-5 and V is TRBV20-1, with TRBD2 matching over 12 bases. The sequenced sample was blood. This receptor was taken from a man in his sixties in good health. The CDR3 DNA sequence: TGCAGTGCCCCGGAACTAGCGGGGGGCTCCCATCAATTGGAGACCCAGTACTTC. Translation gives CSAPELAGGSHQLETQYF.